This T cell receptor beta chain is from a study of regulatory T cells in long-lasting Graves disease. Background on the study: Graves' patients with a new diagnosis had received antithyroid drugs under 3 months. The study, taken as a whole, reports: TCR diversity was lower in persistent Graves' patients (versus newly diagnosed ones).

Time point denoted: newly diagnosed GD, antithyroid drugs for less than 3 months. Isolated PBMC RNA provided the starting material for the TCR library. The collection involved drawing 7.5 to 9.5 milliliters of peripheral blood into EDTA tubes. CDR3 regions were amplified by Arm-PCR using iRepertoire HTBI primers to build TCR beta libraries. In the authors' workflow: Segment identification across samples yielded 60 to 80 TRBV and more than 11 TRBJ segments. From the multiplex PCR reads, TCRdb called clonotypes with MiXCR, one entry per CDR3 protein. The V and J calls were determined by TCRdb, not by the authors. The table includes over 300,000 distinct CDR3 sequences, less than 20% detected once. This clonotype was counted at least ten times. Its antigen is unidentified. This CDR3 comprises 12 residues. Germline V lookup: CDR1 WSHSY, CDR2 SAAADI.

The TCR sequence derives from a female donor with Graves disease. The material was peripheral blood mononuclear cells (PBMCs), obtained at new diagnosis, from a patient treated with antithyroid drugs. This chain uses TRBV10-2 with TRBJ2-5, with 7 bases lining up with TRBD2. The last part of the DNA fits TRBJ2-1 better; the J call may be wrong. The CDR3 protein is CASSRGEAEQFF. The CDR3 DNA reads TGCGCCAGCAGCCGGGGGGAGGCCGAGCAGTTCTTC.